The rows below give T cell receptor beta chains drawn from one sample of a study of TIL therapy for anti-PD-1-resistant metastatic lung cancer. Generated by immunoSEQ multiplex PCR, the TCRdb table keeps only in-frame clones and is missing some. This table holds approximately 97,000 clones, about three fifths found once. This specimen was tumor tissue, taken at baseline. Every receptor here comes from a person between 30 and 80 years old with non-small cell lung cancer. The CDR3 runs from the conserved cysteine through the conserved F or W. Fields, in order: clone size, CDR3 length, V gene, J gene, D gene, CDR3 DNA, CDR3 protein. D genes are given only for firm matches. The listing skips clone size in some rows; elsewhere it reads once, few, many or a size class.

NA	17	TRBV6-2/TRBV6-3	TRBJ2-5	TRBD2	TGTGCCAGCAGTTACCCCCCCGGAGCGGGAGGGCCTGGGACCCAGTACTTC	CASSYPPGAGGPGTQYF
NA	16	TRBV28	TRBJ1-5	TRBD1	TGTGCCAGCAGTTACTCTGGACAGGCCCCAAATCAGCCCCAGCATTTT	CASSYSGQAPNQPQHF
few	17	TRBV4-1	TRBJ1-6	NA	TGCGCCAGCAGCCAGAGGACCTCTAGCTCCTATAATTCACCCCTCCACTTT	CASSQRTSSSYNSPLHF
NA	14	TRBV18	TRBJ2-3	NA	TGTGCCAGCTCACCACCGGGCCGCCCAGATACGCAGTATTTT	CASSPPGRPDTQYF
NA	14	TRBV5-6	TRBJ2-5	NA	TGTGCCAGCAGCCTTAGCTGGACGACGGAGACCCAGTACTTC	CASSLSWTTETQYF
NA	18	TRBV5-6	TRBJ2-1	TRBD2	TGTGCCAGCAGCCTAACCACTAGCGGGTACTACTCCTACAATGAGCAGTTCTTC	CASSLTTSGYYSYNEQFF
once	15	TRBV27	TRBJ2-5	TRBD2	TGTGCCAGCAGTAGACTAGCGGGTTACCAAGAGACCCAGTACTTC	CASSRLAGYQETQYF
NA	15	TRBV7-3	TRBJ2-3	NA	TGTGCCAGCAGCTTAATACTCGGCCGCACAGATACGCAGTATTTT	CASSLILGRTDTQYF
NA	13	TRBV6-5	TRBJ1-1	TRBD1	TGTGCCAGCAGGCGACAGGGGAACACTGAAGCTTTCTTT	CASRRQGNTEAFF
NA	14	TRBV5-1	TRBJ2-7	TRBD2	TGCGCCAGCAGCTTGTTAGCGGGGGTCAACGAGCAGTACTTC	CASSLLAGVNEQYF
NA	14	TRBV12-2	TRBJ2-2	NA	TGTGCAAGTCGCTTATCCCGAGGGCTCGGTGAGCTGTTTTTT	CASRLSRGLGELFF
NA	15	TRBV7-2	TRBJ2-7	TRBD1	TGTGCCAGCAGCTCTAACAGGGGCCGCATCTACGAGCAGTACTTC	CASSSNRGRIYEQYF
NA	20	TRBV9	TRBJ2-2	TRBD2	TGTGCCAGCAGCAATCCCGTGACTAGCGGGAATAGAGCGAACACCGGGGAGCTGTTTTTT	CASSNPVTSGNRANTGELFF
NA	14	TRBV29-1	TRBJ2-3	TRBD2	TGCAGCGTCTATAGCGGGAACTTCACAGATACGCAGTATTTT	CSVYSGNFTDTQYF
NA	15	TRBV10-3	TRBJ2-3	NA	TGTGCCATCAGTGAAGGGGGTTTGCACACAGATACGCAGTATTTT	CAISEGGLHTDTQYF
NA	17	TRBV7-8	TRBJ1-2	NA	TGTGCCAGCAGCTTACTACGGGGGGGGCGCGAGGTTAATGGCTACACCTTC	CASSLLRGGREVNGYTF
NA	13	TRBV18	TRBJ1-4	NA	TGTGCCAGCTCACCGGTAACTAATGAAAAACTGTTTTTT	CASSPVTNEKLFF
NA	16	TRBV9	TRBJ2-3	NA	TGTGCCAGCAGCGTAGGATTGGGGAGAAGCACAGATACGCAGTATTTT	CASSVGLGRSTDTQYF
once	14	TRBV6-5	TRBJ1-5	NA	TGTGCCAGCAGTTCTTTACAAAAAAGCCAGCCCCAGCATTTT	CASSSLQKSQPQHF
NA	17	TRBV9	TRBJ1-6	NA	TGTGCCAGCAGCCTAGGGGCTACGAGAAGTTATAATTCACCCCTCCACTTT	CASSLGATRSYNSPLHF
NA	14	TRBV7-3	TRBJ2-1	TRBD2	TGTGCCAGCAGCCGCGGGACTAGCAGCAATGAGCAGTTCTTC	CASSRGTSSNEQFF
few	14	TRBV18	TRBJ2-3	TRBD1	TGTGCCAGCTCTTCTAGACAGGGAACAGATACGCAGTATTTT	CASSSRQGTDTQYF
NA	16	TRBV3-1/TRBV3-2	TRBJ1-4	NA	TGTGCCAGCAGCCCGCGGAGCCAGTATAGGGTTGAAAAACTGTTTTTT	CASSPRSQYRVEKLFF
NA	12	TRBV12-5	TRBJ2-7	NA	TGTGCTAGTGGTTTCGAAGGGCGGGAGCAGTACTTC	CASGFEGREQYF
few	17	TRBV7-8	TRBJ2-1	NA	TGTGCCAGCAGCTTAGATGGGGCCAGACAGTTCTCCGATGAGCAGTTCTTC	CASSLDGARQFSDEQFF
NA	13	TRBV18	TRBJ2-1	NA	TGTGCCAGCTCAGCCCCAACTAAGGATGAGCAGTTCTTC	CASSAPTKDEQFF
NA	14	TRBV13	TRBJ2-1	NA	TGTGCCAGCAGCTTAGCGGGGAGCAACAATGAGCAGTTCTTC	CASSLAGSNNEQFF
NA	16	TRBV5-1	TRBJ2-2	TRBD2	TGCGCCAGCAGCATAGGTAGCGGGAGCTACACCGGGGAGCTGTTTTTT	CASSIGSGSYTGELFF
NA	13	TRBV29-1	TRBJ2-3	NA	TGCAGCGGAGGGGAGGGGGACACAGATACGCAGTATTTT	CSGGEGDTDTQYF
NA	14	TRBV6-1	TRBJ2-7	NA	TGTGCCAGCAGTGACCAGACAGCGCTCTACGAGCAGTACTTC	CASSDQTALYEQYF
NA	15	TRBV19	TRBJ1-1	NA	TGTGCCAGTAGTATTATCAGGGTTGGTGGCACTGAAGCTTTCTTT	CASSIIRVGGTEAFF